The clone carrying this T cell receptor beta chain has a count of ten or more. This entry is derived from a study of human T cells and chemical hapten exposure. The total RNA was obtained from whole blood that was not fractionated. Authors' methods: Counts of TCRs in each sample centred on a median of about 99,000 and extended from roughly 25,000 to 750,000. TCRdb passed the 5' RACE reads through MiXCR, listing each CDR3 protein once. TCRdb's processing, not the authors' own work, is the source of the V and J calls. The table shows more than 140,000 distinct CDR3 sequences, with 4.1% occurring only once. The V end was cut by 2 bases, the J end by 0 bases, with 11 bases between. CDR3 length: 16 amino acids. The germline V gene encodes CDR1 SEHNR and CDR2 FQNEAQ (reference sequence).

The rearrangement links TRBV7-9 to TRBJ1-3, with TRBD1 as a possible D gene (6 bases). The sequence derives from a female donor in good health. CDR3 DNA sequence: TGTGCCAGCAGCTTATGGGGGCGGAACTCTGGAAACACCATATATTTT. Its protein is CASSLWGRNSGNTIYF.